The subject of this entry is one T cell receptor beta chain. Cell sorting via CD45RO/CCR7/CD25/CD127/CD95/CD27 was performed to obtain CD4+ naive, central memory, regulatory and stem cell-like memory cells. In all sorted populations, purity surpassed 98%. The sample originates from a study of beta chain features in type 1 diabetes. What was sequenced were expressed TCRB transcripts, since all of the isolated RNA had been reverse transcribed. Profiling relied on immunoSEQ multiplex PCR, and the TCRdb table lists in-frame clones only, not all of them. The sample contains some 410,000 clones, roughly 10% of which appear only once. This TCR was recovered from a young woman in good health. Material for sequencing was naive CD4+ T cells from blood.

The CDR3 here is CASSLGPGQGGETQYF. CDR3 nucleotide sequence: TGTGCCAGCAGCTTAGGGCCGGGACAGGGCGGAGAGACCCAGTACTTC. This sequence joins TRBV7-9 and TRBJ2-5, with 9 positions matching TRBD1. Per the germline V gene, CDR1 is SEHNR and CDR2 is FQNEAQ (reference sequence). V was pared by 1 base and J by 4 bases, with 7 bases of the junction left unmatched. The CDR3 consists of 16 residues.